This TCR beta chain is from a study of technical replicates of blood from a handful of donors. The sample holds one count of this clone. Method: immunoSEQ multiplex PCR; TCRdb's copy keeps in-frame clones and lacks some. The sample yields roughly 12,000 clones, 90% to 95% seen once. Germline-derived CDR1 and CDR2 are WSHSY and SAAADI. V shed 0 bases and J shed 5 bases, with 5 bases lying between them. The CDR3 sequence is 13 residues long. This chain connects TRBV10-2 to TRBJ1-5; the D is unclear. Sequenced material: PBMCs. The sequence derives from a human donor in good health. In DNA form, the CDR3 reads TGCGCCAGCAGTGAGTCCGCGCATCAGCCCCAGCATTTT. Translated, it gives CASSESAHQPQHF.